The 19 T cell receptor beta chains below were found in one sample sequenced in a study of technical replicates of blood from a few donors. Using immunoSEQ multiplex PCR, the repertoire was profiled, and TCRdb retains in-frame clones only, with some absent. The repertoire holds just over 95,000 clones, with over 85% as singletons. The sample taken for sequencing was T cells isolated from PBMCs. The receptors shown here come from a human donor in good health.

This rearrangement joins TRBV10-1 to TRBJ2-6, with no clear D. The CDR3 has 16 residues. The germline V and J ends were trimmed by 3 bases and 0 bases, with 9 bases remaining between them. Germline values: CDR1 WNHNN, CDR2 SYGVQD (reference sequence). The CDR3 is CASSEDIPSGANVLTF. The DNA for the CDR3 is TGCGCCAGCAGTGAAGACATCCCCTCTGGGGCCAACGTCCTGACTTTC.

This clone was found once. This rearrangement joins TRBV11-2 to TRBJ2-7, with D possibly being TRBD2 (5 bases). The ends were cut back, 1 base at V and 5 bases at J, with 15 bases in the middle. The CDR3 length is 15 residues. CDR1 is SGHAT and CDR2 is FQNNGV in the germline V gene. The chain's CDR3 is CASSLAGSLGDEQYF. In DNA form, the CDR3 reads TGTGCCAGCAGCTTAGCGGGTAGCCTCGGGGACGAGCAGTACTTC.

The J gene is TRBJ2-7, the V gene TRBV10-3, with D possibly TRBD1 on 6 matching bases. Trimming removed 2 bases from V and 2 bases from J, with 16 bases in between. There are 16 residues in the CDR3. The germline V gene has CDR1 ENHRY and CDR2 SYGVKD. CDR3 amino acids: CAISEEKATGTYEQYF. The DNA for the CDR3 is TGTGCCATCAGTGAGGAGAAGGCGACAGGAACCTACGAGCAGTACTTC.

The chain combines TRBV5-6 with TRBJ1-1, with TRBD1 identical over 7 bases. V was clipped by 0 bases and J by 0 bases; unmatched bases: 14. The germline CDR1 and CDR2 sequences are SGHDT and YYEEEE. The CDR3 loop spans 19 amino acids. CDR3 amino acids: CASSLGLWGRGYVNTEAFF. CDR3 nucleotides: TGTGCCAGCAGCTTGGGCTTATGGGGCAGGGGGTACGTGAACACTGAAGCTTTCTTT.

The rearrangement joins TRBV18 to TRBJ2-2; 7 bases map to TRBD1. Germline loops: CDR1 KGHSH, CDR2 LQKENI. The CDR3 contains 16 residues. The J segment lost 5 bases and the V segment lost 2 bases, leaving 8 bases of the junction unmatched. As DNA, the CDR3 is TGTGCCAGCTCACCAGGGTCAAGGGGGCCAACCGGGGAGCTGTTTTTT. Protein product: CASSPGSRGPTGELFF.

The chain joins TRBV15 to TRBJ2-1, with 9 bases fitting TRBD1. The trim removed 3 bases at V and 4 bases at J, leaving 10 bases unmatched. From germline, CDR1 is LNHNV and CDR2 YYDKDF (reference sequence). There are 17 residues in the CDR3. CDR3 DNA: TGTGCCACCAGCAGCGAATCAGGGACAGGGCCTTACAATGAGCAGTTCTTC. The encoded protein is CATSSESGTGPYNEQFF.

The V call is TRBV5-4, the J call TRBJ2-7; 8 bases fit TRBD1. V shed 5 bases, J shed 6 bases, and the junction held 10 bases outside the gene matches. CDR1 and CDR2 (germline): SGHNT, YYREEE (reference sequence). The CDR3 totals 14 residues. The CDR3 bases are TGTGCCAGCAGGCCCCGGACAGGGTATGGCGAGCAGTACTTC. Translating it yields CASRPRTGYGEQYF.

The chain uses TRBV7-7 and TRBJ2-5; TRBD2 aligns across 9 bases. The closer fit of TRBJ2-7 to the DNA end suggests the J call may be wrong. The germline V gene encodes CDR1 SSHAT and CDR2 FNYEAQ (reference sequence). The CDR3 has 16 residues. CDR3 in DNA: TGTGCCAGCAGCCCGGCGGGCCTAGCGGGATTCTACGAGCAGTACTTC. It encodes CASSPAGLAGFYEQYF.

This sequence joins TRBV19 and TRBJ2-7; 10 nucleotides align to TRBD1. The CDR3 length is 16 residues. CDR1 LNHDA and CDR2 SQIVND come from the germline V gene (reference sequence). V was pared by 4 bases and J by 5 bases, with 11 bases of the junction left unmatched. DNA for the CDR3: TGTGCCAGTAGTAGACCCTCCGGGACAGGGGTCCACGAGCAGTACTTC. It yields the protein CASSRPSGTGVHEQYF.

V gene TRBV18 combines with J gene TRBJ2-1, with 9 nucleotides matching TRBD2. Trimming cost V 0 bases and J 4 bases; bases outside gene matches: 4. CDR3 length: 16 amino acids. From germline, CDR1 is KGHSH and CDR2 LQKENI. The chain's CDR3 is CASSPPLAGEYNEQFF. The CDR3 region has the DNA TGTGCCAGCTCACCACCTTTAGCGGGGGAATACAATGAGCAGTTCTTC.

The chain carries TRBV5-5 and TRBJ2-1; a weak D match, TRBD2 (5 bases). This CDR3 has 12 amino acids. V shed 2 bases and J shed 10 bases, with 10 bases lying between them. Germline V CDR1 and CDR2: SGHKS, YYEKEE (reference sequence). The CDR3 DNA sequence: TGTGCCAGCAGCTTTACGGACTGGGAGCAGTTCTTC. This gives the protein CASSFTDWEQFF.

This clone was recorded only once. V is TRBV28 and J is TRBJ2-1; 7 nucleotides agree with TRBD2. Germline lookup yields CDR1 MDHEN and CDR2 SYDVKM. This CDR3 comprises 13 residues. V shed 7 bases, J shed 5 bases, and the junction held 5 bases outside the gene matches. The CDR3 nucleotides read TGTGCCAGCAATCGGGAGGCAGACAATGAGCAGTTCTTC. It specifies CASNREADNEQFF.

This chain links TRBV19 with TRBJ1-5; D unclear. V was shortened by 7 bases and J by 6 bases, with 13 bases between the two germline ends. Germline V lookup: CDR1 LNHDA, CDR2 SQIVND (reference sequence). The CDR3 loop spans 13 amino acids. CDR3 region: CASTEVAGQPQHF. CDR3 sequence (DNA): TGTGCCAGTACTGAGGTCGCGGGTCAGCCCCAGCATTTT.

The chain employs TRBV5-4 and TRBJ2-7, with 8 positions matching TRBD1. After removal of 1 base from V and 0 bases from J, the junction contained 6 bases not matched to a gene. CDR1 and CDR2 (germline): SGHNT, YYREEE (reference sequence). The CDR3 totals 16 residues. Here the CDR3 reads CASSLTTGAYSYEQYF. As DNA, the CDR3 is TGTGCCAGCAGCTTGACGACAGGGGCTTACTCCTACGAGCAGTACTTC.

The chain combines TRBV21-1 with TRBJ2-1; TRBD2 is the table's D call, not checked against the DNA. TRBV21-1 corresponds to a pseudogene. The CDR3 spans 14 residues. CDR3 amino acids: CASSRTSGRDEQFF. CDR3 nucleotides: TGTGCCAGCAGCAGGACTAGCGGGAGGGATGAGCAGTTCTTC.

This clone appeared once. Other DNA variants within this sample encode the same CDR3. J is TRBJ1-1 and V is TRBV29-1; 9 bases fit TRBD1. Losses at the gene ends were 3 bases for V and 10 bases for J; bases not matched to a gene: 18. The CDR3 loop spans 16 amino acids. Per germline, CDR1 SQVTM and CDR2 ANQGSEA. The CDR3 loop reads CSVEGGQGGPNGVAFF. The CDR3 bases are TGCAGCGTTGAGGGGGGACAGGGAGGTCCAAACGGAGTAGCTTTCTTT.

The genes are TRBV2 and TRBJ1-2; D uncertain. Germline values: CDR1 SNHLY, CDR2 FYNNEI. V was shortened by 2 bases and J by 4 bases, with 8 bases between the two germline ends. The length of the CDR3 is 13 residues. The CDR3 region is CASSEIVVYGYTF. CDR3 bases: TGTGCCAGCAGTGAAATCGTCGTCTATGGCTACACCTTC.

This clone was counted a few times. The chain is built from TRBV4-1 and TRBJ1-1; a possible D gene is TRBD1 (5 bases). With 3 bases removed from V and 6 bases from J, the gap between germline ends came to 11 bases. Germline lookup yields CDR1 MGHRA and CDR2 YSYEKL. The CDR3 extends over 13 amino acids. The CDR3: CASSQGLTAEAFF. The CDR3 region has the DNA TGCGCCAGCAGCCAGGGACTAACGGCTGAAGCTTTCTTT.

The chain uses TRBV19 and TRBJ1-2; the match to TRBD1 covers 9 bases. J was trimmed by 6 bases and V by 1 base; bases with no gene match: 12. CDR3 length equals 17 residues. Germline lookup yields CDR1 LNHDA and CDR2 SQIVND (reference sequence). CDR3 residues: CASSIAQWTRTGDGYTF. The CDR3 DNA follows: TGTGCCAGTAGTATAGCGCAGTGGACAAGGACAGGGGATGGCTACACCTTC.